The 2 T cell receptor beta chains below all came from one sample that was sequenced in a study of CD8 T cells in ankylosing spondylitis. TCRdb fed the 5' RACE reads into MiXCR, producing one record per CDR3 protein. The sample has 200,000 or so distinct CDR3 sequences, 15% to 20% seen once; the top ten hold 4.3%. The specimen was blood, either unsorted or a sorted T cell fraction (not recorded which). The receptors here all came from a male donor aged 10 to 35 with ankylosing spondylitis or in good health (not recorded which).

The chain combines TRBV7-8 with TRBJ2-3; TRBD2 is a possible D gene (6 bases). V lost 3 bases to trimming and J lost 4 bases, with 17 bases between them. Looked up from germline, CDR1 is SGHVS and CDR2 is FQNEAQ. This CDR3 comprises 16 residues. The CDR3 loop reads CASSFGSSVLADTQYF. DNA for the CDR3: TGTGCCAGCAGCTTTGGGTCTAGCGTTCTCGCAGATACGCAGTATTTT.

This clonotype was picked up many times. The chain has TRBV7-7 and TRBJ2-7, with 11 bases matching TRBD1. Germline loops: CDR1 SSHAT, CDR2 FNYEAQ (reference sequence). Trimming removed 5 bases from V and 2 bases from J; junction bases left unmatched: 8. The CDR3 length is 16 residues. The CDR3, as DNA: TGTGCCAGCAGCGCGGACAGGGGGCCCTTCACCTACGAGCAGTACGTC. Translating it yields CASSADRGPFTYEQYV.